This T cell receptor beta chain was found in a study of Ad26.COV2.S vaccination and SARS-CoV-2 variants. Looking at the study overall: Once, or twice with 56 days between doses, Ad26.COV2.S was given intramuscularly. The study, taken as a whole, reports: From the TCR breadth and depth analyses, total T cell responses may have been underestimated.

Here immunoSEQ multiplex PCR was the method, and the copy in TCRdb shows in-frame clones only, minus some. The sample has 350,000 to 400,000 clones, approximately 86% seen once. This clone was detected only once. Its specificity is unknown. Treatment indicated: some 20 received Ad26.COV2.S at low or high dose, single or two shots; roughly five received placebo; per-sample allocation not given. The study sampled participants on day 63 after the first vaccine or placebo injection. The study used a vaccine consisting of an Ad26 vector that expressed Wuhan-strain SARS-CoV-2 spike. This CDR3 is built from 13 residues. V gave up 2 bases and J gave up 4 bases, with 9 bases separating them. Germline-derived CDR1 and CDR2 are SGHRS and YFSETQ.

The V and J genes are TRBV5-1 and TRBJ1-1, with D possibly TRBD1 on 5 matching bases. The starting material was peripheral blood, obtained in a trial of Ad26.COV2.S vaccine versus placebo. The TCR sequence derives from a person aged 18 to 59 who received the Ad26.COV2.S COVID-19 vaccine or a placebo. CDR3 DNA sequence: TGCGCCAGCAGCTTCCCGCAGGGCACTGAAGCTTTCTTT. Protein sequence: CASSFPQGTEAFF.